The 2 T cell receptor beta chains presented below share a single source sample, sequenced in a study of cytomegalovirus exposure and HLA in healthy donors. Profiling relied on immunoSEQ multiplex PCR, and the TCRdb table lists in-frame clones only, not all of them. The repertoire holds roughly 150,000 clones, approximately 90% seen once, with approximately 3% in the top ten. The sequencing input was PBMCs. Receptors were obtained from a man younger than 30 in good health and CMV-seronegative.

The V call is TRBV6-5, the J call TRBJ1-1; D not certain. Germline V gene sequence: CDR1 MNHEY, CDR2 SVGAGI. V lost 2 bases and J 0 bases, leaving 10 bases between the germline ends. This CDR3 comprises 15 residues. CDR3 region: CASSYGQNLNTEAFF. Here the CDR3 DNA reads TGTGCCAGCAGTTACGGTCAGAACCTGAACACTGAAGCTTTCTTT.

The genes are TRBV5-1 and TRBJ2-6; D gene uncertain. Trimming cost V 0 bases and J 0 bases, with 7 bases left between them. The CDR3 has 16 amino acids. Germline values: CDR1 SGHRS, CDR2 YFSETQ. The CDR3: CASSLDSNSGANVLTF. Here the CDR3 DNA reads TGCGCCAGCAGCTTGGACAGTAACTCTGGGGCCAACGTCCTGACTTTC. Full variable domain (missing parts from reference TRBV5-1 and TRBJ2-6): KAGVTQTPRYLIKTRGQQVTLSCSPISGHRSVSWYQQTPGQGLQFLFEYFSETQRNKGNFPGRFSGRQFSNSRSEMNVSTLELGDSALYLCASSLDSNSGANVLTFGAGSRLTVL.